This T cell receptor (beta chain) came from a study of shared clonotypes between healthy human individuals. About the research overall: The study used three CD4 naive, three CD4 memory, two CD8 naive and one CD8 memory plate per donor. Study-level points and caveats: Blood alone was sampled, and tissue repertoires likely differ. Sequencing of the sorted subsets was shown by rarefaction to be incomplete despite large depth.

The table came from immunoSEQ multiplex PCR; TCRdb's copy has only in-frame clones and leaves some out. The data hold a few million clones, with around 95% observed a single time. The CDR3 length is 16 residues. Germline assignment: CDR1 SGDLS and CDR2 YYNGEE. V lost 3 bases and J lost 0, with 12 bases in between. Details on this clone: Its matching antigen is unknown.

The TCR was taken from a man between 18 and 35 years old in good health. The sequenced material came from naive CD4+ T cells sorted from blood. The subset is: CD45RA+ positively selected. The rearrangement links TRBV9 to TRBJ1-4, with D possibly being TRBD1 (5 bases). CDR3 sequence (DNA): TGTGCCAGCAGCGCCCCGGACACCGCAACTAATGAAAAACTGTTTTTT. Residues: CASSAPDTATNEKLFF.